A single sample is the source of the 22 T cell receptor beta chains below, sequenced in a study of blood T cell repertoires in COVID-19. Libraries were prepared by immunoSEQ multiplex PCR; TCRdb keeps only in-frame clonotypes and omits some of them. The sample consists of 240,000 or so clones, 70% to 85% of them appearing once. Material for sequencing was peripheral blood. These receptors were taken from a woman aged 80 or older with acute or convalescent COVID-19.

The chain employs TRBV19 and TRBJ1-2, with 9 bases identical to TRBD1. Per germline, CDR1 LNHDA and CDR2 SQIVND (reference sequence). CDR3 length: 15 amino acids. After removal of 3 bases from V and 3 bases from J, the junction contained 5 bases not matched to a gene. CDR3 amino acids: CASSIRQGGDYGYTF. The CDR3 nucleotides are TGTGCCAGTAGTATCCGACAGGGGGGTGACTATGGCTACACCTTC.

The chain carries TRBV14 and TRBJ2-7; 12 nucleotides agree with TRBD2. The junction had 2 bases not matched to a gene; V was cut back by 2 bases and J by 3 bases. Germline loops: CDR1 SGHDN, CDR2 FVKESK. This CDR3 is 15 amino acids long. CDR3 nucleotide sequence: TGTGCCAGCAGCCAACAGACTAGCGGGAGCTACGAGCAGTACTTC. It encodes CASSQQTSGSYEQYF.

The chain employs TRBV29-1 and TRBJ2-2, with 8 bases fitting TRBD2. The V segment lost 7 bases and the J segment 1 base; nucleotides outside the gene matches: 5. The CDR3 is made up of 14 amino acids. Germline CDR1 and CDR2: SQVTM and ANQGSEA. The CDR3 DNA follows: TGCAGCGCATCCGGGAGGGAGAACACCGGGGAGCTGTTTTTT. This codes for CSASGRENTGELFF.

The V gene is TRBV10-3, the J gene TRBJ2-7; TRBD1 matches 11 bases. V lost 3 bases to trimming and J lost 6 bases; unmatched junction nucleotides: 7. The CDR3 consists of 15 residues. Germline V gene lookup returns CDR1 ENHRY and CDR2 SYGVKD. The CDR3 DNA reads TGTGCCATCAGTGACCTAGGGACAGGGGGTTCCGAGCAGTACTTC. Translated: CAISDLGTGGSEQYF.

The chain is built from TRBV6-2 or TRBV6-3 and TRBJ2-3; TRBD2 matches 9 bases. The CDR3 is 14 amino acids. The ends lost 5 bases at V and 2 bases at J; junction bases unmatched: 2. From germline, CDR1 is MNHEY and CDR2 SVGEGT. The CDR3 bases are TGTGCCAGCAGTATAGCGGGGGTCACAGATACGCAGTATTTT. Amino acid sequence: CASSIAGVTDTQYF.

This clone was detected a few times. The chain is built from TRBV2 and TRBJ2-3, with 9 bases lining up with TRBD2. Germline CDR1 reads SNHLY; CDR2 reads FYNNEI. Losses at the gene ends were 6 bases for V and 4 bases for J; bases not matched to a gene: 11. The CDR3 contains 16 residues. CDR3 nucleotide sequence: TGTGCCAGCAGGGAGACTAGCGGACGTTCATCAGATACGCAGTATTTT. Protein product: CASRETSGRSSDTQYF.

CDR3 region: CAISDQGGGAFF. For the CDR3, the DNA is TGTGCCATCAGTGATCAAGGGGGTGGAGCTTTCTTT. The J gene is TRBJ1-1, the V gene TRBV10-3; perhaps TRBD1 as D (6 bases). CDR3 size: 12 residues. From germline, CDR1 is ENHRY and CDR2 SYGVKD. V was clipped by 3 bases and J by 10 bases, with 12 bases between them.

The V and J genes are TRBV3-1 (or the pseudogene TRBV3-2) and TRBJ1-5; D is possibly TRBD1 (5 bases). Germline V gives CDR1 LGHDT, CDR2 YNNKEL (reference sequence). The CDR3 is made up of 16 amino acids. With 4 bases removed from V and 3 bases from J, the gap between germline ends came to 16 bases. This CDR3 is CASSPRPDRSNQPQHF. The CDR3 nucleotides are TGTGCCAGCAGCCCCCGACCCGACAGATCCAATCAGCCCCAGCATTTT.

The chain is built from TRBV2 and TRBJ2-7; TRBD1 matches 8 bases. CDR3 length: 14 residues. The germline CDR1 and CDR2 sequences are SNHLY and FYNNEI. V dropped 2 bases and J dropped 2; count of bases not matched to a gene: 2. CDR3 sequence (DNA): TGTGCCAGCAGTGAAAGACAGGGGACCTACGAGCAGTACTTC. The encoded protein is CASSERQGTYEQYF.

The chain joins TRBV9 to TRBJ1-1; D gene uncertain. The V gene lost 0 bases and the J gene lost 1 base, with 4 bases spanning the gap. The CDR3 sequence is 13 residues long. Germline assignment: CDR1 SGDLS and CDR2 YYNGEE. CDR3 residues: CASSVDTNTEAFF. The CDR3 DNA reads TGTGCCAGCAGCGTAGACACGAACACTGAAGCTTTCTTT.

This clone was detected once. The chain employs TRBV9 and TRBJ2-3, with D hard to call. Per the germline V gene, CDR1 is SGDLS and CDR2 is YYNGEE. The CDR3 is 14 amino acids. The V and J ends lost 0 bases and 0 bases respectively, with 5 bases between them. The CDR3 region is CASSVDPSTDTQYF. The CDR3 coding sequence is TGTGCCAGCAGCGTAGATCCTAGCACAGATACGCAGTATTTT.

CDR3 in amino acids: CASSAGTSLVPGELFF. CDR3 in DNA: TGTGCCAGCAGCGCCGGAACTAGCCTTGTTCCCGGGGAGCTGTTTTTT. J is TRBJ2-2 and V is TRBV9; D perhaps matches TRBD2 (6 bases). Germline assignment: CDR1 SGDLS and CDR2 YYNGEE. Trimming removed 3 bases at V and 6 bases at J, with 18 bases between. The CDR3 is 16 amino acids.

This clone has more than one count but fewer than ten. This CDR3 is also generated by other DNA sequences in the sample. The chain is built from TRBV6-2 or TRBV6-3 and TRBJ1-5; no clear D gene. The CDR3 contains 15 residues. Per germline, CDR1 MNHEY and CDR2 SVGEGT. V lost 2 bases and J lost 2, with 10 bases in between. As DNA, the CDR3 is TGTGCCAGCAGTTACGGCGGGTTGGGCAATCAGCCCCAGCATTTT. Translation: CASSYGGLGNQPQHF.

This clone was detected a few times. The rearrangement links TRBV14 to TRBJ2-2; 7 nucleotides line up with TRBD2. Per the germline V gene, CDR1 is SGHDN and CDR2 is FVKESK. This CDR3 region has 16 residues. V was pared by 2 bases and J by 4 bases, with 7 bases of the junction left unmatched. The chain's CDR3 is CASSQSKRGFTGELFF. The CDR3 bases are TGTGCCAGCAGCCAATCTAAGCGGGGATTCACCGGGGAGCTGTTTTTT.

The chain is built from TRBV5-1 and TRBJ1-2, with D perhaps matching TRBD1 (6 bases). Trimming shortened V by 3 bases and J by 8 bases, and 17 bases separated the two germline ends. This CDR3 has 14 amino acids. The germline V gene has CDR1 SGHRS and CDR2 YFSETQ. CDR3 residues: CASSSPDRSGGYTF. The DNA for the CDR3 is TGCGCCAGCAGCTCCCCTGACAGGTCGGGAGGCTACACCTTC.

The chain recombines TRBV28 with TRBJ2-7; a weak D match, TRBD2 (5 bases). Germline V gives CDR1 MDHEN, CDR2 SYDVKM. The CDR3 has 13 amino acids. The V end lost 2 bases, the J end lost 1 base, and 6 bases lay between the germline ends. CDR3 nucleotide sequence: TGTGCCAGCAGTTTAGAGGGTTCCTACGAGCAGTACTTC. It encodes CASSLEGSYEQYF.

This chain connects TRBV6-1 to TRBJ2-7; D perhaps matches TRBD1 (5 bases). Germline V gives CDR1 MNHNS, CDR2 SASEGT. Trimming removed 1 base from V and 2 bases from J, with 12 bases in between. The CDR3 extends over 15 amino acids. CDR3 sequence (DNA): TGTGCCAGCAGTGAAGAGAGACGACAGACCTACGAGCAGTACTTC. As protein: CASSEERRQTYEQYF.

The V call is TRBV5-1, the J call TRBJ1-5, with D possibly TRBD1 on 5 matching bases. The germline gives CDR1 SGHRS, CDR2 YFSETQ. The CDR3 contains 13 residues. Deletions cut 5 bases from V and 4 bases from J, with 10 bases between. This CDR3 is CASRDSENQPQHF. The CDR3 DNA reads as TGCGCCAGCAGAGACAGCGAGAATCAGCCCCAGCATTTT.

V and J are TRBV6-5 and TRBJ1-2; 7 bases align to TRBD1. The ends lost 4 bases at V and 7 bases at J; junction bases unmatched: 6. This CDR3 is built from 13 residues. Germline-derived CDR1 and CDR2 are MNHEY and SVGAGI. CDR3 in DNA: TGTGCCAGCAGTTCCCAGGGGGTGATTGGCTACACCTTC. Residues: CASSSQGVIGYTF.

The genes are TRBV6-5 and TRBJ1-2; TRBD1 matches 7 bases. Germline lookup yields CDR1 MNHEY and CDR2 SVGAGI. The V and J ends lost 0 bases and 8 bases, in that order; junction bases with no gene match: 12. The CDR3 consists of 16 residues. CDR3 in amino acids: CASSYSFGQGVGGYTF. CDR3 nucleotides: TGTGCCAGCAGTTACTCATTCGGGCAGGGGGTAGGAGGCTACACCTTC.

The CDR3 protein is CAISRTVYSYEQYF. CDR3 nucleotides: TGTGCCATCAGCCGGACAGTTTACTCCTACGAGCAGTACTTC. The rearrangement uses TRBV10-3 and TRBJ2-7; D possibly corresponds to TRBD1 (6 bases). CDR3 length: 14 residues. The V and J ends lost 6 bases and 0 bases respectively, with 12 bases between them. CDR1 and CDR2 (germline): ENHRY, SYGVKD.

CDR3: CASSLASGNTDTQYF. The CDR3 DNA sequence: TGTGCCAGCAGCTTGGCTAGCGGCAACACAGATACGCAGTATTTT. This chain connects TRBV5-5 to TRBJ2-3; TRBD2 matches 7 bases. This CDR3 spans 15 amino acids. CDR1 is SGHKS and CDR2 is YYEKEE in the germline V gene (reference sequence). V dropped 0 bases and J dropped 2; count of bases not matched to a gene: 3. The whole variable domain, filled in from reference TRBV5-5 and TRBJ2-3, reads DAGVTQSPTHLIKTRGQQVTLRCSPISGHKSVSWYQQVLGQGPQFIFQYYEKEERGRGNFPDRFSARQFPNYSSELNVNALLLGDSALYLCASSLASGNTDTQYFGPGTRLTVL.